These 15 T cell receptor beta chains share one sample of origin, sequenced in a study of post-analysis software for immune sequencing data. General study results and limits: Controls showed lower frequencies than patients for roughly 5 TRBV segments, and TRBV5-6, TRBV5-1 and TRBV20-1 were among these.

Unique molecular identifiers were built into the TCR beta cDNA libraries. MiXCR was run by TCRdb on the PCR reads, yielding one entry per CDR3 protein. The sample carries 380,000 or so distinct CDR3 sequences, roughly 30% recorded once. The antigens of these receptors remain unknown. The specimen sequenced was blood. The receptor set was obtained from a girl between 10 and 17 years old with multiple sclerosis.

On this clonotype: This could be a read error, since a much larger clone is one nucleotide away. The genes are TRBV7-2 and TRBJ2-5, with a possible D match to TRBD1 (6 bases). V shed 5 bases and J shed 4 bases, with 17 bases lying between them. This CDR3 spans 15 amino acids. CDR1 and CDR2 from the germline V gene are SGHTA and FQGNSA. The DNA for the CDR3 is TGTGCCAGCAGCCCCAGCCAGGGGTGGGGAGAGACCCAGTACTTC. Protein: CASSPSQGWGETQYF. Looking up the rest from reference TRBV7-2 and TRBJ2-5 gives the full variable domain: GAGVSQSPSNKVTEKGKDVELRCDPISGHTALYWYRQSLGQGLEFLIYFQGNSAPDKSGLPSDRFSAERTGGSVSTLTIQRTQQEDSAVYLCASSPSQGWGETQYFGPGTRLLVL.

The chain carries TRBV29-1 and TRBJ2-5, with TRBD1 matching over 7 bases. The J call may be incorrect, as the DNA end agrees better with TRBJ2-7. CDR3 length equals 13 residues. Germline lookup yields CDR1 SQVTM and CDR2 ANQGSEA. In DNA form, the CDR3 reads TGCAGCGTGGGGGACAGCAGCCCTTACGAGCAGTACTTC. Translation gives CSVGDSSPYEQYF.

V is TRBV7-2 and J is TRBJ1-1; no firm D call. V was pared by 6 bases and J by 0 bases, with 17 bases between. Germline CDR1 is SGHTA and CDR2 is FQGNSA. The CDR3 runs 16 residues. The CDR3, as DNA: TGTGCCAGCAGTCAGCTTAGTGGGCGCATGAACACTGAAGCTTTCTTT. Encoded protein: CASSQLSGRMNTEAFF.

This clonotype turned up a few times. V and J are TRBV4-1 and TRBJ2-3; D call uncertain. The germline V gene encodes CDR1 MGHRA and CDR2 YSYEKL. This CDR3 spans 16 amino acids. Trimming removed 4 bases at V and 7 bases at J, with 21 bases between. CDR3 nucleotide sequence: TGCGCCAGCAGCCGAATGGGTCCCAGTCTAAAGAATACGCAGTATTTT. Translation: CASSRMGPSLKNTQYF.

This chain connects TRBV7-6 to TRBJ1-4; the D is unclear. V shed 1 base and J shed 4 bases, with 10 bases lying between them. This CDR3 has 15 amino acids. Germline CDR1 SGHVS, CDR2 FNYEAQ. The CDR3 coding sequence is TGTGCCAGCAGCTTAGTGGGTTTAAATAATGAAAAACTGTTTTTT. Its translation: CASSLVGLNNEKLFF.

This clonotype has only a few counts. The chain carries TRBV24-1 and TRBJ2-3; D remains ambiguous. The V gene lost 1 base and the J gene lost 3 bases, with 7 bases spanning the gap. The germline V gene has CDR1 KGHDR and CDR2 SFDVKD. This CDR3 is built from 14 residues. CDR3: CATSDLYSTDTQYF. The CDR3 DNA follows: TGTGCCACCAGTGATTTATACAGTACAGATACGCAGTATTTT.

This chain uses TRBV6-2 or TRBV6-3 with TRBJ1-2, with D unclear. Germline CDR1 and CDR2: MNHEY and SVGEGT. The CDR3 is 16 amino acids. V lost 4 bases to trimming and J lost 4 bases, with 19 bases between them. CDR3 sequence reads: CASSSAEEGGGYGYTF. DNA of the CDR3: TGTGCCAGCAGTTCCGCAGAGGAGGGCGGAGGCTATGGCTACACCTTC.

This clonotype was seen a few times. V is TRBV7-9 and J is TRBJ1-5, with D uncertain. In germline, CDR1 is SEHNR, CDR2 FQNEAQ (reference sequence). The CDR3 length is 13 residues. Trimming left V 2 bases short and J 3 bases short, with 5 bases between. CDR3 sequence reads: CASSLTDNQPQHF. CDR3 DNA: TGTGCCAGCAGCTTAACAGACAATCAGCCCCAGCATTTT.

J is TRBJ2-7 and V is TRBV28, with TRBD2 matching over 7 bases. Looked up from germline, CDR1 is MDHEN and CDR2 is SYDVKM. The V segment lost 7 bases and the J segment 2 bases; nucleotides outside the gene matches: 5. The CDR3 runs to 13 residues. The CDR3 nucleotides read TGTGCCAGCAACCCTGGGGGGGCCTACGAGCAGTACTTC. It codes for CASNPGGAYEQYF.

This clonotype was detected only a few times. This chain links TRBV10-3 with TRBJ1-1; D unclear. The CDR3 spans 13 residues. The V and J ends lost 6 bases and 3 bases respectively, with 11 bases between them. Germline loops: CDR1 ENHRY, CDR2 SYGVKD. CDR3 sequence reads: CAIRVGLDTEAFF. The CDR3, as DNA: TGTGCCATCAGGGTCGGGTTGGACACTGAAGCTTTCTTT.

In its sample, this clonotype was seen a few times. CDR3 residues: CATSDSRDPDTQYF. For the CDR3, the DNA is TGTGCCACCAGTGATAGCCGGGATCCAGATACGCAGTATTTT. The chain is built from TRBV24-1 and TRBJ2-3; D is possibly TRBD2 (5 bases). This CDR3 comprises 14 residues. Germline V gene sequence: CDR1 KGHDR, CDR2 SFDVKD. The ends were cut back, 3 bases at V and 4 bases at J, with 10 bases in the middle.

The chain joins TRBV20-1 to TRBJ1-2; 9 bases line up with TRBD1. The CDR3 covers 15 residues. The germline V gene encodes CDR1 DFQATT and CDR2 SNEGSKA (reference sequence). Germline trimming cut 5 bases from V and 8 bases from J; bases unmatched to any gene: 15. The CDR3 reads CSAPGLGQGYRGYTF. CDR3 sequence (DNA): TGCAGTGCTCCCGGTTTGGGACAGGGCTATAGGGGCTACACCTTC.

The CDR3 spells CASSLGGGNSYNEQFF. Here the CDR3 DNA reads TGCGCCAGCAGCTTGGGGGGGGGTAACTCCTACAATGAGCAGTTCTTC. The chain couples TRBV5-1 to TRBJ2-1; 7 nucleotides line up with TRBD2. V trimming: 0 bases; J trimming: 0 bases; junction bases outside the gene matches: 3. Germline V gene sequence: CDR1 SGHRS, CDR2 YFSETQ. The CDR3 covers 16 residues.

To note about this clonotype: This may stem from a read error, because a much larger clone lies one nucleotide away. This chain joins TRBV12-3 or TRBV12-4 and TRBJ1-1; 7 nucleotides agree with TRBD1. Trimming removed 5 bases from V and 1 base from J; junction bases left unmatched: 4. The length of the CDR3 is 14 residues. The CDR3 reads CASSETGWNTEAFF. The DNA of the CDR3 is TGTGCCAGCAGTGAGACAGGGTGGAACACTGAAGCTTTCTTT.

This clonotype appeared many times. The genes are TRBV7-8 and TRBJ2-3; D might be TRBD2 (5 bases). Per germline, CDR1 SGHVS and CDR2 FQNEAQ. V was clipped by 5 bases and J by 7 bases, with 19 bases between them. The CDR3 is made up of 15 amino acids. CDR3 sequence reads: CASSANSDSRNTQYF. DNA for the CDR3: TGTGCCAGCAGCGCAAATTCGGACTCGCGAAATACGCAGTATTTT.